The 17 T cell receptor beta chains given below trace back to one sample, sequenced in a study of blood T cell repertoires in COVID-19. TCRdb's copy holds only in-frame clones and misses some; the assay was immunoSEQ multiplex PCR. The table records 170,000 or so clones, roughly 87% of them present only once. Material for sequencing was PBMCs or T cells enriched from blood (not recorded which). The source is a woman aged 45-60 years who had recovered from COVID-19.

The J gene is TRBJ2-3, the V gene TRBV10-3; 7 nucleotides agree with TRBD2. The V and J ends lost 4 bases and 5 bases, in that order; junction bases with no gene match: 18. The CDR3 covers 18 residues. Germline assignment: CDR1 ENHRY and CDR2 SYGVKD. CDR3 in DNA: TGTGCCATCAGTGGGGCCCTGGGGCGGGAGAGTGCTGGAGATACGCAGTATTTT. It yields the protein CAISGALGRESAGDTQYF.

The chain couples TRBV7-2 to TRBJ2-2, with a possible D match to TRBD2 (5 bases). Per germline, CDR1 SGHTA and CDR2 FQGNSA. The CDR3 consists of 13 residues. V lost 3 bases and J lost 6, with 8 bases in between. CDR3 DNA sequence: TGTGCCAGCAGCTTGGAGGCTTCCGGGGAGCTGTTTTTT. This translates into CASSLEASGELFF.

This clone has a single count. This chain links TRBV2 with TRBJ2-1, with 9 bases identical to TRBD2. V gave up 11 bases and J gave up 0 bases; unmatched junction bases: 5. CDR1 and CDR2 (germline): SNHLY, FYNNEI. The CDR3 spans 14 residues. This CDR3 is CAVTSGLSYNEQFF. As DNA, the CDR3 is TGTGCCGTAACTAGCGGGCTCTCCTACAATGAGCAGTTCTTC.

The gene calls are TRBV28 and TRBJ1-2; 8 nucleotides line up with TRBD1. Looked up from germline, CDR1 is MDHEN and CDR2 is SYDVKM. J was trimmed by 8 bases and V by 5 bases; bases with no gene match: 4. The CDR3 is 12 amino acids. The CDR3 spells CASSARGQGYTF. The CDR3 DNA follows: TGTGCCAGCAGTGCCAGGGGGCAGGGCTACACCTTC.

The chain couples TRBV4-1 to TRBJ2-5; 7 nucleotides line up with TRBD1. The V segment lost 0 bases and the J segment 5 bases; nucleotides outside the gene matches: 6. This CDR3 has 15 residues. Germline V gene sequence: CDR1 MGHRA, CDR2 YSYEKL. CDR3 bases: TGCGCCAGCAGCCAAGATCAGGGGGTTGGGGAGACCCAGTACTTC. Protein sequence: CASSQDQGVGETQYF.

J is TRBJ2-5 and V is TRBV3-1 (or the pseudogene TRBV3-2), with 7 bases lining up with TRBD2. Germline loops: CDR1 LGHDT, CDR2 YNNKEL (reference sequence). The V segment lost 4 bases and the J segment 1 base; nucleotides outside the gene matches: 12. This CDR3 has 17 amino acids. The CDR3 sequence: CASSPYRLAATQETQYF. In DNA form, the CDR3 reads TGTGCCAGCAGCCCCTATCGGCTAGCGGCAACCCAAGAGACCCAGTACTTC.

The V gene is TRBV5-4, the J gene TRBJ2-3; D is undetermined. CDR3 size: 15 residues. The V gene's germline CDR1 is SGHNT and CDR2 YYREEE (reference sequence). Trimming removed 0 bases at V and 2 bases at J, with 10 bases between. CDR3 sequence: CASSLGRGVTDTQYF. The CDR3 DNA reads TGTGCCAGCAGCTTGGGGCGCGGAGTCACAGATACGCAGTATTTT.

J is TRBJ2-5 and V is TRBV3-1 (or the pseudogene TRBV3-2); TRBD1 aligns across 9 bases. There are 15 residues in the CDR3. Trimming took 2 bases from V and 1 from J; bases not matched to a gene: 2. Germline lookup yields CDR1 LGHDT and CDR2 YNNKEL (reference sequence). The CDR3 protein is CASSQRTGAQETQYF. CDR3 DNA sequence: TGTGCCAGCAGCCAAAGGACAGGGGCCCAAGAGACCCAGTACTTC.

This sequence joins TRBV11-2 and TRBJ1-1; no clear D. Per the germline V gene, CDR1 is SGHAT and CDR2 is FQNNGV. This CDR3 has 14 residues. V lost 1 base and J 5 bases, leaving 11 bases between the germline ends. The CDR3 coding sequence is TGTGCCAGCAGCTTAGTTTTCGGGAAAACTGAAGCTTTCTTT. Its protein product is CASSLVFGKTEAFF.

The chain uses TRBV6-5 and TRBJ1-6; TRBD1 is a possible D gene (5 bases). The germline V gene has CDR1 MNHEY and CDR2 SVGAGI. The CDR3 loop spans 13 amino acids. V was trimmed by 7 bases and J by 13 bases, leaving 17 bases between them. DNA for the CDR3: TGTGCCAGCACCCGACAGCCATTGTCGCCCCTCCACTTT. This translates into CASTRQPLSPLHF.

This clone was picked up one time. The V and J genes are TRBV13 and TRBJ2-2; 7 positions match TRBD2. CDR3 length: 16 residues. Germline V gene data show CDR1 as PRHDT and CDR2 as FYEKMQ (reference sequence). J gave up 2 bases and V 2 bases, and 5 bases lay outside the gene matches. CDR3 residues: CASSLRDYLNTGELFF. CDR3 bases: TGTGCCAGCAGCTTACGGGACTACCTCAACACCGGGGAGCTGTTTTTT.

CDR3 region: CASSLTTLSTDTQYF. The CDR3, as DNA: TGCGCCAGCAGCTTAACTACCTTAAGCACAGATACGCAGTATTTT. This chain connects TRBV5-1 to TRBJ2-3, with D unresolved. Germline lookup yields CDR1 SGHRS and CDR2 YFSETQ. V was trimmed by 2 bases and J by 0 bases, leaving 10 bases between them. The CDR3 contains 15 residues.

V and J are TRBV30 and TRBJ1-2; TRBD1 aligns across 8 bases. The CDR3 covers 12 residues. J gave up 8 bases and V 1 base, and 3 bases lay outside the gene matches. Germline lookup yields CDR1 GTSNPN and CDR2 SVGIG (reference sequence). The CDR3 is CAWSGTGRGYTF. DNA for the CDR3: TGTGCCTGGAGTGGGACAGGGAGAGGCTACACCTTC.

This chain uses TRBV30 with TRBJ2-1, with D uncertain. Germline V gene lookup returns CDR1 GTSNPN and CDR2 SVGIG (reference sequence). There are 11 residues in the CDR3. V was pared by 5 bases and J by 7 bases, with 9 bases between. The CDR3 loop reads CAWSRPNEQFF. DNA of the CDR3: TGTGCCTGGTCTAGACCTAATGAGCAGTTCTTC.

CDR3 sequence reads: CASSPTGGPFGYTF. The DNA for the CDR3 is TGCGCCAGCAGCCCTACAGGGGGCCCTTTTGGCTACACCTTC. The genes are TRBV5-1 and TRBJ1-2; the match to TRBD1 covers 9 bases. The CDR3 extends over 14 amino acids. Germline V gene lookup returns CDR1 SGHRS and CDR2 YFSETQ. The ends lost 4 bases at V and 7 bases at J; junction bases unmatched: 8.

The V and J genes are TRBV29-1 and TRBJ1-4; TRBD1 might be the D (5 bases). Germline CDR1 and CDR2: SQVTM and ANQGSEA. The CDR3 is made up of 15 amino acids. Trimming removed 7 bases from V and 0 bases from J, with 15 bases in between. CDR3 coding DNA: TGCAGCGGGAGGAGGGACGGAGCAACTAATGAAAAACTGTTTTTT. Amino acids: CSGRRDGATNEKLFF.

The J gene is TRBJ2-5, the V gene TRBV11-3, with TRBD2 matching over 12 bases. The J segment lost 2 bases and the V segment lost 4 bases, leaving 8 bases of the junction unmatched. The CDR3 runs to 17 residues. From germline, CDR1 is SGHNT and CDR2 YENEEA. CDR3 sequence: CASSSRLAGVGQETQYF. The CDR3 DNA is TGTGCCAGCAGCTCTCGACTAGCGGGAGTGGGGCAAGAGACCCAGTACTTC.